The 11 T cell receptor beta chains below come from one sample, sequenced in a study of blood T cell repertoires in COVID-19. Using immunoSEQ multiplex PCR, the repertoire was profiled, and TCRdb retains in-frame clones only, with some absent. Here the sample spans about 97,000 clones, 85% being singletons. The material sequenced was peripheral blood. All receptors derive from a woman aged 70-85 years with active or convalescent COVID-19.

Only one count was recorded for this clone. This rearrangement joins TRBV4-1 to TRBJ1-1; D not resolved. V lost 3 bases, J lost 7 bases, and 12 bases lay in between. The CDR3 extends over 13 amino acids. Germline V CDR1 and CDR2: MGHRA, YSYEKL. The CDR3 region is CASSHPVVNEAFF. The CDR3 coding sequence is TGCGCCAGCAGCCACCCCGTCGTTAATGAAGCTTTCTTT.

The chain uses TRBV28 and TRBJ1-4, with D tentatively TRBD1 (6 bases). The V gene's germline CDR1 is MDHEN and CDR2 SYDVKM. The CDR3 length is 15 residues. The V end lost 2 bases, the J end lost 4 bases, and 11 bases lay between the germline ends. DNA of the CDR3: TGTGCCAGCAGTTTACCCCTCAGGGGTAATGAAAAACTGTTTTTT. Amino acid sequence: CASSLPLRGNEKLFF. Together with reference TRBV28 and TRBJ1-4, the CDR3 gives the full variable domain: DVKVTQSSRYLVKRTGEKVFLECVQDMDHENMFWYRQDPGLGLRLIYFSYDVKMKEKGDIPEGYSVSREKKERFSLILESASTNQTSMYLCASSLPLRGNEKLFFGSGTQLSVL.

This clone was counted only a few times. V is TRBV19 and J is TRBJ2-7; D remains unclear. Trimming cost V 7 bases and J 1 base, with 8 bases left between them. This CDR3 contains 12 residues. Germline V gene sequence: CDR1 LNHDA, CDR2 SQIVND (reference sequence). The CDR3 nucleotides are TGTGCCAGTACCTCAGAATCCTACGAGCAGTACTTC. This translates into CASTSESYEQYF.

This clone was seen once. The chain is built from TRBV9 and TRBJ2-6, with D possibly TRBD1 on 5 matching bases. There are 15 residues in the CDR3. Germline V lookup: CDR1 SGDLS, CDR2 YYNGEE. The V end was cut by 6 bases, the J end by 0 bases, with 10 bases between. The CDR3 nucleotides read TGTGCCAGCACCCAGGGTGGCTCTGGGGCCAACGTCCTGACTTTC. It codes for CASTQGGSGANVLTF. Looking up the rest from reference TRBV9 and TRBJ2-6 gives the full variable domain: DSGVTQTPKHLITATGQRVTLRCSPRSGDLSVYWYQQSLDQGLQFLIQYYNGEERAKGNILERFSAQQFPDLHSELNLSSLELGDSALYFCASTQGGSGANVLTFGAGSRLTVL.

The chain is built from TRBV18 and TRBJ2-7; 9 nucleotides match TRBD1. Germline loops: CDR1 KGHSH, CDR2 LQKENI. Unmatched junction bases numbered 15, after V lost 3 bases and J lost 3 bases. The CDR3 totals 18 residues. The CDR3 DNA follows: TGTGCCAGCTCACCGGTTCAGTCCCTAACAGGGGGCGTCTACGAGCAGTACTTC. It codes for CASSPVQSLTGGVYEQYF.

This rearrangement joins TRBV30 to TRBJ2-5, with 7 bases identical to TRBD1. Per germline, CDR1 GTSNPN and CDR2 SVGIG (reference sequence). This CDR3 is built from 14 residues. V shed 0 bases and J 5 bases; nucleotides not matched to a gene: 6. DNA of the CDR3: TGTGCCTGGAGTGTACAGGGGAATCGGGAGACCCAGTACTTC. This sequence encodes CAWSVQGNRETQYF.

V is TRBV6-5 and J is TRBJ2-1; the match to TRBD2 covers 8 bases. The CDR3 extends over 15 amino acids. J lost 6 bases, V lost 5 bases, and 9 bases had no gene match. CDR1 and CDR2 from the germline V gene are MNHEY and SVGAGI. The CDR3 DNA sequence: TGTGCCAGCAGTAAACGGCAAGCGGGAGTCAATGAGCAGTTCTTC. Translated, it gives CASSKRQAGVNEQFF.

The chain links TRBV9 to TRBJ1-1; D not resolved. Trimming cost V 3 bases and J 11 bases, with 11 bases left between them. Germline assignment: CDR1 SGDLS and CDR2 YYNGEE. The CDR3 covers 11 residues. CDR3 amino acids: CASSGAGRAFF. In DNA, the CDR3 is TGTGCCAGCAGCGGCGCGGGGAGGGCTTTCTTT.

J is TRBJ1-1 and V is TRBV19; D remains ambiguous. V lost 2 bases and J 4 bases, leaving 11 bases between the germline ends. Per germline, CDR1 LNHDA and CDR2 SQIVND (reference sequence). The CDR3 spans 14 residues. This CDR3 is CASSIRTDTTEAFF. The CDR3 DNA is TGTGCCAGTAGTATACGCACAGACACCACTGAAGCTTTCTTT.

This clone was counted a single time. The chain combines TRBV7-2 with TRBJ2-4; perhaps TRBD1 as D (6 bases). Germline V gene lookup returns CDR1 SGHTA and CDR2 FQGNSA. This CDR3 has 16 residues. The V gene lost 5 bases and the J gene lost 1 base, with 15 bases spanning the gap. The DNA for the CDR3 is TGTGCCAGCAGCCGTGGACAGAACGGGGCCAAAAACATTCAGTACTTC. As protein: CASSRGQNGAKNIQYF.

The chain joins TRBV29-1 to TRBJ2-3; D gene unclear. CDR3 length equals 16 residues. CDR1 and CDR2 (germline): SQVTM, ANQGSEA. V shed 4 bases and J shed 1 base, with 18 bases lying between them. The CDR3 sequence is CSVVGFGAIGTDTQYF. CDR3 nucleotides: TGCAGCGTTGTCGGGTTTGGTGCCATCGGCACAGATACGCAGTATTTT.